Listed below are T cell receptor beta chains from one sample, sequenced in a study of blood T cells in healthy people across ages. TCRdb re-analysed the 5' RACE reads in MiXCR, keeping a single row per CDR3 protein. The sample includes about 1.4 million distinct CDR3 sequences, around 59% of them seen just once. Source material: blood. These receptor sequences come from a man younger than 30 in good health. CDR3s leave out the opening cysteine and the closing phenylalanine or tryptophan. The order of the fields is V gene, J gene, CDR3 protein.

TRBV29-1	TRBJ2-5	SVGDSKGYGQY
TRBV12-3/TRBV12-4	TRBJ1-4	ASRPSGREKLF
TRBV6-6	TRBJ1-2	ASSSTGQPIYGYT
TRBV11-2	TRBJ2-7	ASSLQPGDHEQY
TRBV4-1	TRBJ2-1	ASSQDPPIERGSNEQF
TRBV30	TRBJ1-1	AWSVNTRAMNTEAF
TRBV2	TRBJ1-2	ASRPQGLTNYGYT
TRBV6-2/TRBV6-3	TRBJ2-1	ASSTPGGEQF
TRBV7-2	TRBJ1-2	ASSFYGTGLGVDYGYT
TRBV2	TRBJ1-6	ASRGQGSYNSPLH
TRBV27	TRBJ2-3	ASSEGAGATDTQY
TRBV7-9	TRBJ2-6	ASPSGANVLT
TRBV9	TRBJ1-6	ASSPTRAHNSPLH
TRBV6-2/TRBV6-3	TRBJ2-1	ASRASNAPYNEQF
TRBV15	TRBJ2-3	ATSGEAGTDTQY
TRBV4-1	TRBJ2-3	ASSRTTATDTQY
TRBV24-1	.	ATSASGTGGYEQY
TRBV20-1	TRBJ1-4	SARDREGGEKLF
TRBV7-9	TRBJ2-1	ASSLARLTISYNEQF
TRBV5-4	TRBJ2-5	ASSFGPSDSETQY
TRBV20-1	TRBJ2-6	SADGIAAGANVLT
TRBV27	TRBJ2-1	ASQSFRQAYNEQF
TRBV29-1	TRBJ2-7	SVASDSGIYEQY
TRBV4-1	TRBJ2-1	ASSQVASGAGEQF
TRBV5-1	TRBJ1-2	ASSWAESNYGYT
TRBV7-2	TRBJ1-2	ASSLSGPQNYGYT
TRBV6-2/TRBV6-3	TRBJ2-2	ASSGAGRSGELF
TRBV5-1	TRBJ2-7	ASSWTSRGTEQY
TRBV27	TRBJ1-1	ASSLSKGEAF
TRBV27	TRBJ2-7	ASSSGTSGGFREQY
TRBV6-2/TRBV6-3	TRBJ1-2	ASSRDRGVYGYT
TRBV4-1	TRBJ1-4	ASSRLTVLNKKLF
TRBV11-2	TRBJ1-3	ASSSSGDIRWNTIY
TRBV7-8	TRBJ2-1	ASSLASLSEQF
TRBV21-1	TRBJ1-2	ASSKALRQGSTYGYT
TRBV7-2	TRBJ1-5	ASSVDLNQPQH
TRBV15	TRBJ2-6	ATLNGGSGANVLT
TRBV27	TRBJ1-6	ASAFTTYRAYNSPLH
TRBV20-1	TRBJ2-4	SVSLGIGTKNIQY
TRBV20-1	TRBJ2-3	SAKLAGLRQADTQY
TRBV29-1	.	SVEGLGLAGKPYEQY
TRBV29-1	TRBJ2-5	STVKQGRETQY